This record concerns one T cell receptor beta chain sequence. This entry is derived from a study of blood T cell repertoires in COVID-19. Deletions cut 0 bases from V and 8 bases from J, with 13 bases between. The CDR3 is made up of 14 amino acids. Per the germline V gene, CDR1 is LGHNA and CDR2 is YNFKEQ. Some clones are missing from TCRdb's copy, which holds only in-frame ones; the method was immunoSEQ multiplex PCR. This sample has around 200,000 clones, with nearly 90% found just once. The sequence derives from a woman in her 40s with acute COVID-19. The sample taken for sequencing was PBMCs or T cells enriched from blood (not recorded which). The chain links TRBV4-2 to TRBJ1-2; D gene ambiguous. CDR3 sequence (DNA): TGTGCCAGCAGCCAAGATGAGGCTTCGATAGGCTACACCTTC. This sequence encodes CASSQDEASIGYTF.